This is a list of T cell receptor beta chains from one sample in a study of blood T cell repertoires in COVID-19. TCRdb's table, derived via immunoSEQ multiplex PCR, lists solely in-frame clones and lacks some. The profile shows approximately 210,000 clones, 84% of them singletons. Sequencing input: peripheral blood. The receptors come from a woman aged 50 to 60 with active or convalescent COVID-19. Each CDR3 is given with its conserved first and last residue. Fields, in order: V gene, clone size, D gene, J gene, CDR3 DNA, CDR3 protein. A D gene is named only where the DNA matches it firmly. For some rows the clone size is stated as once, few or many, or as a class when expanded; others skip it.

>TRBV12-5|NA|TRBD1|TRBJ1-5
TGTGCTAGTGGCCCGGGACAGTACAATCAGCCCCAGCATTTT
CASGPGQYNQPQHF
>TRBV5-5|NA|NA|TRBJ2-7
TGTGCCAGCAGCTTGGCGCCAGGGGATTACGAGCAGTACTTC
CASSLAPGDYEQYF
>TRBV7-8|NA|NA|TRBJ2-1
TGTGCCAGCATTCCGTGGCGGGGTTCCAATGAGCAGTTCTTC
CASIPWRGSNEQFF
>TRBV9|NA|NA|TRBJ2-2
TGTGCCAGCAGTTTTACACGGGAGTCTTCCGGGGAGCTGTTTTTT
CASSFTRESSGELFF
>TRBV5-1|NA|TRBD1|TRBJ1-2
TGCGCCAGCAGCTTCGGACAGGGAGATGGCTACACCTTC
CASSFGQGDGYTF
>TRBV7-3|NA|TRBD1|TRBJ2-3
TGTGCCAGCAGCTTAACCCCCGCAGGGGGCGCAGATACGCAGTATTTT
CASSLTPAGGADTQYF
>TRBV7-2|NA|TRBD2|TRBJ2-1
TGTGCCAGCAGCTGGACTAGCGGGAGTGATGAGCAGTTCTTC
CASSWTSGSDEQFF
>TRBV14|NA|TRBD1|TRBJ2-1
TGTGCCAGCAGCCAAAGTGGGACAGGGTACAATGAGCAGTTCTTC
CASSQSGTGYNEQFF
>TRBV5-4|NA|NA|TRBJ1-6
TGTGCCAGCAGCGCGGACAGAAAAAGTAATTCACCCCTCCACTTT
CASSADRKSNSPLHF
>TRBV24-1|once|NA|TRBJ2-5
TGTGCCACCAGCTCGGGAAACCAAGAGACCCAGTACTTC
CATSSGNQETQYF
>TRBV2|NA|NA|TRBJ1-1
TGTGCCAGCAGTGAGATCCGGGAGGGGGTGGCTTTCTTT
CASSEIREGVAFF
>TRBV5-6|NA|NA|TRBJ2-2
TGTGCCAGCAGCTTACGGGACACGCCGAACACCGGGGAGCTGTTTTTT
CASSLRDTPNTGELFF
>TRBV18|NA|TRBD1|TRBJ1-2
TGTGCCAGCTCACGAGGGACAGGCTCCAACTATGGCTACACCTTC
CASSRGTGSNYGYTF
>TRBV6-5|NA|NA|TRBJ1-3
TGTGCCAGCAGTTACTCGGCGGTCCTAGTAGGAAACACCATATATTTT
CASSYSAVLVGNTIYF
>TRBV5-1|NA|NA|TRBJ2-3
TGCGCCAGCAGCCCTTCAGCGTCAGATACGCAGTATTTT
CASSPSASDTQYF
>TRBV2|NA|NA|TRBJ2-2
TGTGCCAGCAAGAGCGATCGCGACACCGGGGAGCTGTTTTTT
CASKSDRDTGELFF
>TRBV28|NA|NA|TRBJ1-2
TGTGCCAGCAGGGTCCCGGGTAACTATGGCTACACCTTC
CASRVPGNYGYTF
>TRBV2|NA|TRBD1|TRBJ1-4
TGTGCCAGCAGTGGGACAGGGGGAGGTGAAAAACTGTTTTTT
CASSGTGGGEKLFF